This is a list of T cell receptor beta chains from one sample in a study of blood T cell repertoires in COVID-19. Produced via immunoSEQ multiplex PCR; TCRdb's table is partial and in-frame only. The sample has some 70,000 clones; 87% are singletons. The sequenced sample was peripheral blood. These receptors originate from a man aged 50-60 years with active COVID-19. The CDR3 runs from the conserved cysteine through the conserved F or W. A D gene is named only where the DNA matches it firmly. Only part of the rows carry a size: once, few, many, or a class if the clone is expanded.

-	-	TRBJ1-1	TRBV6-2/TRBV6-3	TGTGCCAGCAGTTACATCGACAGTCAATCTGAAGCTTTCTTT	CASSYIDSQSEAFF
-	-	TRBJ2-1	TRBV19	TGTGCCAGTGGCCAGGGATTCGGGAATGAGCAGTTCTTC	CASGQGFGNEQFF
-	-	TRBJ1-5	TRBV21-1	TGTGCCAGCATCAGGGCCCCACGTCTTCGGTGTAGCAATCAGCCCCAGCATTTT	CASIRAPRLRCSNQPQHF
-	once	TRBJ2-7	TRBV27	TGTGCCAGCACCCCCCGACGGGGAACCCACTACGAGCAGTACTTC	CASTPRRGTHYEQYF
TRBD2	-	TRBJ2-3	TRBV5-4	TGTGCCAGCAGCCGTCCCGGACTAGCGGGATTAGGCACAGATACGCAGTATTTT	CASSRPGLAGLGTDTQYF
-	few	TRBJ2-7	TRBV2	TGTGCCAGCAGTGGTCAGGGTAGTGGGTACGAGCAGTACTTC	CASSGQGSGYEQYF
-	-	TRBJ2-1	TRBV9	TGTGCCAGCAGCGTAGCTGGGCATATCAATGAGCAGTTCTTC	CASSVAGHINEQFF
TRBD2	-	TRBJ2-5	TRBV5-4	TGTGCCAGCAGCTTGGGACTAGCGGGGCCGACCCAAGAGACCCAGTACTTC	CASSLGLAGPTQETQYF
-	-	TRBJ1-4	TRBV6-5	TGTGCCAGCAGTTCCCGGGATATAAATGAAAAACTGTTTTTT	CASSSRDINEKLFF
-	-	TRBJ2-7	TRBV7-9	TGTGCCAGCAGCCCCCGCGTCGGAGGTGGTAAGGACGAGCAGTACTTC	CASSPRVGGGKDEQYF
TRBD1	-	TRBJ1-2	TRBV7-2	TGTGCCAGCAGCTTTTACTCGGGACAGGGGGAACGCGGCTACACCTTC	CASSFYSGQGERGYTF
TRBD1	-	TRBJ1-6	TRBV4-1	TGCGCCAGTAAGACGTGGGACAGGGTAAATTCACCCCTCCACTTT	CASKTWDRVNSPLHF
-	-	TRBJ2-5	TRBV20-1	TGCAGTGCTAGATCCATAGAGACCCAGTACTTC	CSARSIETQYF
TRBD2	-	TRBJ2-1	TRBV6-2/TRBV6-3	TGTGCCAGCAGTTGGGAGGGCGACTACAATGAGCAGTTCTTC	CASSWEGDYNEQFF
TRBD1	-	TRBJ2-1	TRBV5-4	TGTGCCACCGGACAGGGAAGCGGTCATGAGCAGTTCTTC	CATGQGSGHEQFF
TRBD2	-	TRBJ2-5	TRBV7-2	TGTGCCAGCAGCTTCGGGCTAGCGGGAGGGCCTCAAGAGACCCAGTACTTC	CASSFGLAGGPQETQYF
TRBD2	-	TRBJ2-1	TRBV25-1	TGTGCCAGCAGTGAGAGGGCAACCGGACTAGCGTTTCATGAGCAGTTCTTC	CASSERATGLAFHEQFF
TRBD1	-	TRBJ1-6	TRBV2	TGTGCCAGCACCGTGACAGGGGGGGAGAATTCACCCCTCCACTTT	CASTVTGGENSPLHF
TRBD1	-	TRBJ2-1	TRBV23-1	TGCGCCAGCAGCACCCTTACGGGACAGGGTCAGCATGAGCAGTTCTTC	CASSTLTGQGQHEQFF
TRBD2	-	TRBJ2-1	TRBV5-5	TGTGCCAGCAGCACCGGACTAGCGGGAGGCTACAATGAGCAGTTCTTC	CASSTGLAGGYNEQFF
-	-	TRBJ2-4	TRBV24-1	TGTGCCACCAGTCGGATGGGAGTGAAAAACATTCAGTACTTC	CATSRMGVKNIQYF
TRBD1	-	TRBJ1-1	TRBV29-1	TGCAGCGTTGAAGATCAGGGGGGCTACACTGAAGCTTTCTTT	CSVEDQGGYTEAFF
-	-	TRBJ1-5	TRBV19	TGTGCCAGTAGTCAGAAATATAGCAATCAGCCCCAGCATTTT	CASSQKYSNQPQHF
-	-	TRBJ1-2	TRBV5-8	TGTGCCAGCAGCCGGCGGGCGGGGAATGGCTACACCTTC	CASSRRAGNGYTF
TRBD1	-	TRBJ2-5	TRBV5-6	TGTGCCAGCAGCCTGGGACAGGCAGTGGAGACCCAGTACTTC	CASSLGQAVETQYF
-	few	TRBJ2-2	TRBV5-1	TGCGCCAGCAGCTTGACCGGGAACACCGGGGAGCTGTTTTTT	CASSLTGNTGELFF
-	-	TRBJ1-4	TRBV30	TGTGCCGGAGGGTACAGCACGTTGTTTTTT	CAGGYSTLFF
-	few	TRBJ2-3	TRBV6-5	TGTGCCAGCAGGCGGAGTCGCGGGGTCACAGATACGCAGTATTTT	CASRRSRGVTDTQYF
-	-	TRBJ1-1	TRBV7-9	TGTGCCAGCAGCTTGGGGCAGAACACTGAAGCTTTCTTT	CASSLGQNTEAFF
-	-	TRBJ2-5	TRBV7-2	TGTGCCAGCAGCTCGGACTATGGGCAAGAGACCCAGTACTTC	CASSSDYGQETQYF
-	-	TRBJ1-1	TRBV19	TGTGCCAGTAGTCAGGGGAACACTGAAGCTTTCTTT	CASSQGNTEAFF
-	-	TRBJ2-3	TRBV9	TGTGCCAGCAGCGTGGCAAAAGATACGCAGTATTTT	CASSVAKDTQYF
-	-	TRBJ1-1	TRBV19	TGTGCCAGTACTGCGGGGAGGCCGAACACTGAAGCTTTCTTT	CASTAGRPNTEAFF
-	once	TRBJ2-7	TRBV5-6	TGTGCCAGCAGCTTGGGACAGAATTCCTACGAGCAGTACTTC	CASSLGQNSYEQYF
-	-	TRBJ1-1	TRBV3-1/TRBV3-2	TGTGCCAGCAGCCAAGAAACGCGGCCCACTGAAGCTTTCTTT	CASSQETRPTEAFF
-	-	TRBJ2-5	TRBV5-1	TGCGCCAGCAGCTTGCAACAAGAGACCCAGTACTTC	CASSLQQETQYF
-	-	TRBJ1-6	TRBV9	TGTGCCAGCAAGGGAGGAAGTCATAATTCACCCCTCCACTTT	CASKGGSHNSPLHF
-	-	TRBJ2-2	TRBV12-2	TGTGCAAGTCGCTTAGCGGATAGCGGGAAACATTACACCGGGGAGCTGTTTTTT	CASRLADSGKHYTGELFF
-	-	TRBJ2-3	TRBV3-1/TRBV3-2	TGTGCCAGCAGCCGGTTGGGGCCTACCTTCACAGATACGCAGTATTTT	CASSRLGPTFTDTQYF
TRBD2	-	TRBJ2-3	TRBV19	TGTGCCAGTAGTCCCCGGACTAGCGGTCCAACAGATACGCAGTATTTT	CASSPRTSGPTDTQYF
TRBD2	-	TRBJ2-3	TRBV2	TGTGCCAGCAGTTGGAGCGGGGGGGCAGCAGATACGCAGTATTTT	CASSWSGGAADTQYF
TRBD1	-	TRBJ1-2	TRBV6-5	TGTGCCAGCAACCGGGACAGGGGGCTGGATGGCTACACCTTC	CASNRDRGLDGYTF
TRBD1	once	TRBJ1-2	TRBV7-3	TGTGCCAGCAGCCGGGACAGGGACTATGGCTACACCTTC	CASSRDRDYGYTF
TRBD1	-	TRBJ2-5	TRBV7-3	TGTGCCAGCAGCAGCAGCTCCGGGACAGGGAGCGAGACCCAGTACTTC	CASSSSSGTGSETQYF
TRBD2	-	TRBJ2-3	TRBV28	TGTGCCAGCAGTCTGACTAGCCCTACATCAGATACGCAGTATTTT	CASSLTSPTSDTQYF
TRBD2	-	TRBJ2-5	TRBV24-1	TGTGCCACCAGTGACCGAGGGACTAGCGGGAGAGGGTCCCAAGAGACCCAGTACTTC	CATSDRGTSGRGSQETQYF
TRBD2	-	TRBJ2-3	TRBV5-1	TGCGCCAGCAGCTTAGGACTAGCGGAGCGCACAGATACGCAGTATTTT	CASSLGLAERTDTQYF
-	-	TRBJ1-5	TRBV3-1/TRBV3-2	TGTGCCAGCAGCCAAGATCACAATCAGCCCCAGCATTTT	CASSQDHNQPQHF
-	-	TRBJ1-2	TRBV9	TGTGCCAGCAGCGTAGCCACAGGTACCCAAAACTATGGCTACACCTTC	CASSVATGTQNYGYTF
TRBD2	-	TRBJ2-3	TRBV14	TGTGCCAGCTCTCCAAGGAAACTAGCGGGGGCCAGAGATACGCAGTATTTT	CASSPRKLAGARDTQYF
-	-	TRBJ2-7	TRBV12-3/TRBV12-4	TGTGCCAGCAGCAAGAGAGTCTCCTACGAGCAGTACTTC	CASSKRVSYEQYF
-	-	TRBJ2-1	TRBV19	TGTGCCAGTAGTATTTCTGGGCAGAGTGAGCAGTTCTTC	CASSISGQSEQFF